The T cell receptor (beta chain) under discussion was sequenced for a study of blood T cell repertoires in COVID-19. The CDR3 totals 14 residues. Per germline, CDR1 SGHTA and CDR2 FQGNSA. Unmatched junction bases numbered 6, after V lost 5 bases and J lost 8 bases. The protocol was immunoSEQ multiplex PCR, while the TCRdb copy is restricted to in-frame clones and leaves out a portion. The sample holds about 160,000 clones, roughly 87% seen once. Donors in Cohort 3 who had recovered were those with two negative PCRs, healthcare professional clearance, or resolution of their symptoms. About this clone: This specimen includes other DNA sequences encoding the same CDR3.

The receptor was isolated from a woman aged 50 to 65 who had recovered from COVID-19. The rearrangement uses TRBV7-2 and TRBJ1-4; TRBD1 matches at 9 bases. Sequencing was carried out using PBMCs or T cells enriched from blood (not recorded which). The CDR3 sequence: CASSPDRGGEKLFF. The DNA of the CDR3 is TGTGCCAGCAGCCCGGACAGGGGTGGGGAAAAACTGTTTTTT.